Listed below are T cell receptor beta chains from one sample, sequenced in a study of Graves' ophthalmopathy and Graves' hyperthyroidism. Using its own MiXCR run on the multiplex PCR reads, TCRdb lists one record per CDR3 protein. The table records some 1.1 million distinct CDR3 sequences, about two fifths of them present only once. The sequenced sample consisted of peripheral blood or thyroid tissue (not recorded which). Receptors originate from an adult man with Graves' hyperthyroidism. Both conserved end residues are part of each CDR3. Fields, in order: CDR3 protein, CDR3 DNA, J gene, V gene, D gene, clone size. The D gene is left open where the match is weak. Clone sizes are given selectively: once, few, many, or a class where the clone is expanded.

cdr3_aa: CASSLQPAAGGNVLTF; cdr3_nt: TGTGCCAGCAGCTTACAACCGGCAGCCGGGGGCAACGTCCTGACTTTC; j_call: TRBJ2-6; v_call: TRBV7-9; d_call: -; clone_size: -
cdr3_aa: CASSPGHPRNTGELFF; cdr3_nt: TGTGCCAGCAGCCCGGGACACCCACGGAACACCGGGGAGCTGTTTTTT; j_call: TRBJ2-2; v_call: TRBV24-1; d_call: -; clone_size: -
cdr3_aa: CSARDVRGNQETQYF; cdr3_nt: TGCAGTGCTAGAGATGTCAGGGGAAACCAAGAGACCCAGTACTTC; j_call: TRBJ2-5; v_call: TRBV20-1; d_call: -; clone_size: many
cdr3_aa: CASSPSGGQQPQHF; cdr3_nt: TGTGCCAGCAGCCCCAGCGGGGGTCAACAGCCCCAGCATTTT; j_call: TRBJ1-5; v_call: TRBV12-3/TRBV12-4; d_call: -; clone_size: many
cdr3_aa: CASSLVGGRSFYEQYF; cdr3_nt: TGTGCCAGCAGCTTGGTGGGGGGGAGAAGTTTCTACGAGCAGTACTTC; j_call: TRBJ2-7; v_call: TRBV5-6; d_call: TRBD2; clone_size: few
cdr3_aa: CASSLNSPGGTYEQYF; cdr3_nt: TGTGCCAGCAGCTTAAATAGTCCAGGGGGCACCTACGAGCAGTACTTC; j_call: TRBJ2-7; v_call: TRBV4-1; d_call: TRBD1; clone_size: few
cdr3_aa: CASSLARQGSYEQYF; cdr3_nt: TGTGCCAGCAGCTTAGCCAGGCAAGGCTCCTACGAGCAGTACTTC; j_call: TRBJ2-7; v_call: TRBV7-9; d_call: -; clone_size: -
cdr3_aa: CSARKTGDSPLHF; cdr3_nt: TGCAGTGCTAGAAAGACAGGGGATTCACCCCTCCACTTT; j_call: TRBJ1-6; v_call: TRBV20-1; d_call: TRBD1; clone_size: -
cdr3_aa: CASSLAAGRGRRGYTF; cdr3_nt: TGTGCCAGCAGCTTAGCCGCGGGTCGGGGGCGAAGAGGCTACACCTTC; j_call: TRBJ1-2; v_call: TRBV7-2; d_call: -; clone_size: many
cdr3_aa: CSFGGRAYEQYF; cdr3_nt: TGCAGCTTTGGCGGGAGGGCCTACGAGCAGTACTTC; j_call: TRBJ2-7; v_call: TRBV29-1; d_call: TRBD2; clone_size: few
cdr3_aa: CATSDPGTVGEKLFF; cdr3_nt: TGTGCCACCAGTGACCCCGGGACAGTTGGTGAAAAACTGTTTTTT; j_call: TRBJ1-4; v_call: TRBV24-1; d_call: TRBD1; clone_size: many
cdr3_aa: CASSVGEGSPLHF; cdr3_nt: TGTGCCAGCAGCGTAGGTGAGGGTTCACCCCTCCACTTT; j_call: TRBJ1-6; v_call: TRBV9; d_call: -; clone_size: many
cdr3_aa: CASSYSDTNYGYTF; cdr3_nt: TGTGCCAGCAGTTACTCTGACACGAACTATGGCTACACCTTC; j_call: TRBJ1-2; v_call: TRBV6-5; d_call: -; clone_size: -
cdr3_aa: CASSNLQLYGYTF; cdr3_nt: TGTGCCAGCAGCAACTTGCAGCTTTATGGCTACACCTTC; j_call: TRBJ1-2; v_call: TRBV7-2; d_call: -; clone_size: many
cdr3_aa: CSARQDGYTF; cdr3_nt: TGCAGTGCTAGACAAGATGGCTACACCTTC; j_call: TRBJ1-2; v_call: TRBV20-1; d_call: -; clone_size: many
cdr3_aa: CASSLAEASGYTF; cdr3_nt: TGTGCCAGCAGCTTAGCTGAAGCGTCCGGCTACACCTTC; j_call: TRBJ1-2; v_call: TRBV7-6; d_call: -; clone_size: many
cdr3_aa: CAISDTGTGVYEQYF; cdr3_nt: TGTGCCATCAGTGATACCGGGACAGGAGTCTACGAGCAGTACTTC; j_call: TRBJ2-7; v_call: TRBV10-3; d_call: TRBD1; clone_size: -
cdr3_aa: CSARPDRGREYEQYF; cdr3_nt: TGCAGTGCTAGACCAGACAGGGGGCGCGAATACGAGCAGTACTTC; j_call: TRBJ2-7; v_call: TRBV20-1; d_call: TRBD1; clone_size: few
cdr3_aa: CSASLGGRDNQPQHF; cdr3_nt: TGCAGTGCTAGCTTAGGGGGCCGTGACAATCAGCCCCAGCATTTT; j_call: TRBJ1-5; v_call: TRBV20-1; d_call: TRBD1; clone_size: few
cdr3_aa: CSVYNRGYEQYF; cdr3_nt: TGCAGCGTTTATAACAGGGGTTACGAGCAGTACTTC; j_call: TRBJ2-7; v_call: TRBV29-1; d_call: TRBD1; clone_size: many
cdr3_aa: CASSFLVNQPQHF; cdr3_nt: TGTGCCAGCAGTTTTTTGGTTAATCAGCCCCAGCATTTT; j_call: TRBJ1-5; v_call: TRBV12-3/TRBV12-4; d_call: -; clone_size: -
cdr3_aa: CASSLGRDRGEKLFF; cdr3_nt: TGTGCCAGCAGCTTGGGCAGGGATCGAGGTGAAAAACTGTTTTTT; j_call: TRBJ1-4; v_call: TRBV5-6; d_call: -; clone_size: -
cdr3_aa: CASSLTGEGGSYEQYF; cdr3_nt: TGTGCCAGCAGCTTGACAGGGGAAGGGGGATCCTACGAGCAGTACTTC; j_call: TRBJ2-7; v_call: TRBV7-9; d_call: TRBD1; clone_size: -
cdr3_aa: CASSSGARGGYTIYF; cdr3_nt: TGTGCCAGCAGCTCCGGGGCCCGTGGTGGCTACACCATATATTTT; j_call: TRBJ1-3; v_call: TRBV7-9; d_call: -; clone_size: few
cdr3_aa: CASSFGRGLSIHGYTF; cdr3_nt: TGTGCCAGCAGTTTCGGCAGGGGCCTATCTATTCATGGCTACACCTTC; j_call: TRBJ1-2; v_call: TRBV12-3/TRBV12-4; d_call: -; clone_size: -
cdr3_aa: CASSRLGAGLGAFF; cdr3_nt: TGTGCCAGCAGCAGACTCGGGGCCGGGCTCGGAGCTTTCTTT; j_call: TRBJ1-1; v_call: TRBV2; d_call: -; clone_size: few
cdr3_aa: CASSSVDSFKEMNTEAFF; cdr3_nt: TGTGCCAGCAGCTCGGTGGACAGCTTTAAGGAAATGAACACTGAAGCTTTCTTT; j_call: TRBJ1-1; v_call: TRBV7-9; d_call: -; clone_size: few
cdr3_aa: CASVNEGQGFNQPQHF; cdr3_nt: TGTGCCAGTGTTAACGAGGGACAGGGATTCAATCAGCCCCAGCATTTT; j_call: TRBJ1-5; v_call: TRBV19; d_call: TRBD1; clone_size: many
cdr3_aa: CASSSAGTPYEQYF; cdr3_nt: TGTGCCAGCAGCTCCGCAGGGACCCCCTACGAGCAGTACTTC; j_call: TRBJ2-7; v_call: TRBV11-2; d_call: -; clone_size: -
cdr3_aa: CASTRDRATYGYTF; cdr3_nt: TGTGCCAGCACCAGGGACAGGGCTACTTATGGCTACACCTTC; j_call: TRBJ1-2; v_call: TRBV7-9; d_call: TRBD1; clone_size: few
cdr3_aa: CASSLVLGHFGETQYF; cdr3_nt: TGTGCCAGCAGCTTAGTTTTGGGGCATTTTGGAGAGACCCAGTACTTC; j_call: TRBJ2-5; v_call: TRBV7-8; d_call: -; clone_size: few
cdr3_aa: CASSLDGVNIEAFF; cdr3_nt: TGCGCCAGCAGCTTGGACGGAGTTAACATTGAAGCTTTCTTT; j_call: TRBJ1-1; v_call: TRBV5-1; d_call: -; clone_size: -
cdr3_aa: CASSSNRGATF; cdr3_nt: TGTGCCAGCAGCTCGAACAGGGGGGCAACCTTC; j_call: TRBJ1-2; v_call: TRBV7-8; d_call: TRBD1; clone_size: many
cdr3_aa: CASSRGSNTGELFF; cdr3_nt: TGTGCCAGTAGCCGGGGGTCGAACACCGGGGAGCTGTTTTTT; j_call: TRBJ2-2; v_call: TRBV19; d_call: -; clone_size: many
cdr3_aa: CSAGEAGGQETQYF; cdr3_nt: TGCAGTGCTGGGGAAGCGGGGGGGCAAGAGACCCAGTACTTC; j_call: TRBJ2-5; v_call: TRBV20-1; d_call: TRBD2; clone_size: many
cdr3_aa: CATSSDGANYGYTF; cdr3_nt: TGTGCCACCAGCAGTGACGGAGCTAACTATGGCTACACCTTC; j_call: TRBJ1-2; v_call: TRBV15; d_call: -; clone_size: -
cdr3_aa: CSARDRRDGNTIYF; cdr3_nt: TGCAGTGCTAGAGATCGAAGGGATGGGAACACCATATATTTT; j_call: TRBJ1-3; v_call: TRBV20-1; d_call: -; clone_size: -
cdr3_aa: CASSLGGNYGQYF; cdr3_nt: TGTGCCAGCAGCTTGGGGGGGAATTACGGGCAGTACTTC; j_call: TRBJ2-7; v_call: TRBV7-6; d_call: TRBD2; clone_size: few
cdr3_aa: CSSLGGSGANVLTF; cdr3_nt: TGCAGCAGTTTAGGGGGATCTGGGGCCAACGTCCTGACTTTC; j_call: TRBJ2-6; v_call: TRBV29-1; d_call: -; clone_size: -
cdr3_aa: CASSGPDRGGNQPQHF; cdr3_nt: TGTGCCAGTAGTGGGCCTGACAGGGGCGGCAATCAGCCCCAGCATTTT; j_call: TRBJ1-5; v_call: TRBV19; d_call: TRBD1; clone_size: -
cdr3_aa: CAISGLGQGETQYF; cdr3_nt: TGTGCCATCAGTGGGCTGGGACAGGGAGAGACCCAGTACTTC; j_call: TRBJ2-5; v_call: TRBV10-3; d_call: TRBD1; clone_size: few
cdr3_aa: CASSAGRTPLKVVTDYEQYF; cdr3_nt: TGCGCCAGCAGTGCAGGCCGGACCCCGCTTAAGGTGGTCACAGACTACGAGCAGTACTTC; j_call: TRBJ2-7; v_call: TRBV10-2; d_call: -; clone_size: -
cdr3_aa: CASSVGRRDLNTEAFF; cdr3_nt: TGTGCCAGCAGCGTAGGGCGGAGGGACTTGAACACTGAAGCTTTCTTT; j_call: TRBJ1-1; v_call: TRBV11-2; d_call: -; clone_size: many
cdr3_aa: CASLWGTGELFF; cdr3_nt: TGTGCCAGTCTATGGGGCACCGGGGAGCTGTTTTTT; j_call: TRBJ2-2; v_call: TRBV19; d_call: -; clone_size: -
cdr3_aa: CASVGYANYEQYF; cdr3_nt: TGTGCCAGCGTGGGATACGCCAACTACGAGCAGTACTTC; j_call: TRBJ2-7; v_call: TRBV2; d_call: -; clone_size: -
cdr3_aa: CSATQASWGYTF; cdr3_nt: TGCAGTGCCACACAAGCATCCTGGGGCTACACCTTC; j_call: TRBJ1-2; v_call: TRBV20-1; d_call: -; clone_size: -